The next 8 T cell receptor beta chains were all read from a single sample in a study of blood T cell repertoires in COVID-19 (dated by TCRdb to the early 2020s). Library construction relied on the immunoSEQ multiplex PCR assay. In its TCRdb copy, this immuneACCESS table keeps in-frame sequences only and misses some clones. Where compared with another copy, unresolved V genes explain less than half of these, and the others have no known cause. Recorded for this sample are some 50,000 clones; approximately 86% of them occurred a single time. The ten biggest clones cover 5% of the sample. The specimen was peripheral blood. These receptors came from a man in his forties or fifties with active COVID-19.

The chain recombines TRBV20-1 with TRBJ1-2; D not resolved. Trimming took off 0 bases at V and 9 bases at J, with 5 bases between the two ends. Germline V lookup: CDR1 DFQATT, CDR2 SNEGSKA (reference sequence). This CDR3 contains 10 residues. CDR3 region: CSARDLSYTF. DNA for the CDR3: TGCAGTGCTAGAGATCTAAGCTACACCTTC.

This sequence joins TRBV19 and TRBJ2-1, with 10 positions matching TRBD2. Germline CDR1 is LNHDA and CDR2 is SQIVND (reference sequence). The CDR3 extends over 15 amino acids. Losses at the gene ends were 9 bases for V and 8 bases for J; bases not matched to a gene: 13. CDR3 protein: CASKKAGGPVDEQFF. CDR3 bases: TGTGCCAGCAAAAAAGCGGGAGGGCCTGTCGATGAGCAGTTCTTC.

In this sample, this clone turned up once. The rearrangement joins TRBV7-8 to TRBJ2-2, with 8 positions matching TRBD1. The CDR3 has 15 residues. J gave up 5 bases and V 2 bases, and 4 bases lay outside the gene matches. Per germline, CDR1 SGHVS and CDR2 FQNEAQ. CDR3: CASSLRTGRTGELFF. Here the CDR3 DNA reads TGTGCCAGCAGCTTAAGGACAGGGCGGACCGGGGAGCTGTTTTTT.

The V and J genes are TRBV28 and TRBJ1-1, with 8 bases that match TRBD1. This CDR3 has 14 amino acids. The germline gives CDR1 MDHEN, CDR2 SYDVKM. Trimming removed 8 bases from V and 0 bases from J; junction bases left unmatched: 5. The CDR3 is CASSRQGLNTEAFF. CDR3 DNA sequence: TGTGCCAGCTCCCGACAGGGGTTGAACACTGAAGCTTTCTTT.

DNA of the CDR3: TGTGCCAGCAGTTTCTATCGGGACTTAGGGAATGAAAAACTGTTTTTT. Translated, it gives CASSFYRDLGNEKLFF. The V call is TRBV28, the J call TRBJ1-4, with D perhaps TRBD1 (5 bases). The CDR3 has 16 residues. V was shortened by 3 bases and J by 5 bases, with 16 bases between the two germline ends. The germline CDR1 and CDR2 sequences are MDHEN and SYDVKM.

The CDR3 is CASSLRDRVTAGYTF. In DNA, the CDR3 is TGTGCCAGCAGTTTAAGAGACAGGGTTACGGCGGGCTACACCTTC. The gene calls are TRBV28 and TRBJ1-2; 7 bases fit TRBD1. The CDR3 sequence is 15 residues long. Per the germline V gene, CDR1 is MDHEN and CDR2 is SYDVKM. Trimming took 2 bases from V and 8 from J; bases not matched to a gene: 11.

The chain joins TRBV28 to TRBJ2-1; the match to TRBD2 covers 7 bases. Per the germline V gene, CDR1 is MDHEN and CDR2 is SYDVKM. The trim removed 5 bases at V and 8 bases at J, leaving 3 bases unmatched. The CDR3 is 12 residues long. CDR3 amino acids: CASSPREDEQFF. The CDR3 DNA reads TGTGCCAGCAGTCCCCGGGAGGATGAGCAGTTCTTC.

This CDR3 is CASSFGGYSYEQYF. The CDR3, as DNA: TGTGCCAGCAGTTTCGGCGGTTACTCCTACGAGCAGTACTTC. The rearrangement uses TRBV28 and TRBJ2-7; D ambiguous. Germline CDR1 is MDHEN and CDR2 is SYDVKM. The length of the CDR3 is 14 residues. Deletions cut 3 bases from V and 0 bases from J, with 9 bases between.